These T cell receptor beta chains were read from a single sample in a study of cytomegalovirus exposure and HLA in healthy donors. Clones were sequenced by immunoSEQ multiplex PCR, and TCRdb holds only the in-frame ones, with some missing. Of around 110,000 clones listed, 65% to 85% are singletons. The sample consisted of PBMCs. Receptors were obtained from a young man in good health and CMV-seronegative. CDR3s include the opening cysteine and the closing phenylalanine or tryptophan. The D gene is left open where the match is weak. The listing skips clone size in some rows; elsewhere it reads once, few, many or a size class.

>TRBV7-2|TRBJ2-5|once|-
TGTGCCAGCAGCCCTCCTTACTTCTTGGAAGAGACCCAGTACTTC
CASSPPYFLEETQYF
>TRBV5-1|TRBJ2-5|-|TRBD2
TGCGCCAGCAGCTTGGGTGGGCTAGCGGACCAAGAGACCCAGTACTTC
CASSLGGLADQETQYF
>TRBV18|TRBJ2-1|-|-
TGTGCCAGCTCACCACCGAAGCGCAGGGATTCCCGCCAAGAAGAACCCAATGAGCAGTTCTTC
CASSPPKRRDSRQEEPNEQFF
>TRBV12-5|TRBJ2-7|-|-
TGTGCTAGTGGTTTGGCGGTAGGGGGTGGGTACGAGCAGTACTTC
CASGLAVGGGYEQYF
>TRBV6-4|TRBJ2-1|few|TRBD2
TGTGCCAGCAGCGTCCAGGGCGGGGGGGCCGTCCATGAGCAGTTCTTC
CASSVQGGGAVHEQFF
>TRBV2|TRBJ2-5|-|TRBD1
TGTGCCAGCAGAGCAGGGGGCCGAGAGACCCAGTACTTC
CASRAGGRETQYF
>TRBV10-1|TRBJ2-7|-|TRBD1
TGCGCCAGCAGTGGGGGTTCAGGGGGCGCCGAGCAGTACTTC
CASSGGSGGAEQYF
>TRBV18|TRBJ2-1|-|-
TGTGCCAGCTCACCATTGGCATCTGGTGAGCAGTTCTTC
CASSPLASGEQFF
>TRBV27|TRBJ2-7|-|TRBD1
TGTGCCAGCAGTCTCGGACAGGGGGCCTACGAGCAGTACTTC
CASSLGQGAYEQYF
>TRBV6-5|TRBJ2-7|-|TRBD1
TGTGCCAGCAGTTCACCGGGACAGGTTTCCTACGAGCAGTACTTC
CASSSPGQVSYEQYF
>TRBV7-9|TRBJ2-3|-|TRBD2
TGTGCCAGCAGCTTAGGTCTAGCGGCCTACACAGATACGCAGTATTTT
CASSLGLAAYTDTQYF
>TRBV5-6|TRBJ2-5|once|-
TGTGCCAGCAGATCGTACCAAGAGACCCAGTACTTC
CASRSYQETQYF
>TRBV2|TRBJ2-5|-|TRBD2
TGTGCCAGCAGGGGACTAGTGGAGACCCAGTACTTC
CASRGLVETQYF
>TRBV7-9|TRBJ2-3|-|TRBD2
TGTGCCAGCAGCTTAGCCGGGACTAGCGGCAGCACAGATACGCAGTATTTT
CASSLAGTSGSTDTQYF
>TRBV7-6|TRBJ1-4|-|-
TGTGCCAGCAGCTTAGGAACGGTGCTTAATGAAAAACTGTTTTTT
CASSLGTVLNEKLFF
>TRBV11-2|TRBJ2-5|-|TRBD2
TGTGCCAGCAGCTTAGTGGTTGGCGGGGGGTGGGAGCAGTACTTC
CASSLVVGGGWEQYF
>TRBV7-3|TRBJ2-1|once|-
TGTGCCAGCAGCGCGGACCGGGACTTAAATGAGCAGTTCTTC
CASSADRDLNEQFF
>TRBV10-1|TRBJ1-5|-|-
TGCGCCAGCAGTGAGACAGTAGACAGCAATCAGCCCCAGCATTTT
CASSETVDSNQPQHF
>TRBV7-2|TRBJ2-5|-|TRBD2
TGTGCCAGCAGCCTGGGACTAGCGGGAGCAGGAGAGCAGTACTTC
CASSLGLAGAGEQYF
>TRBV25-1|TRBJ2-7|-|-
TGTGCCAGCAGTGCCAATCGCGGCGGCCTAGATGGCGAGCAGTACTTC
CASSANRGGLDGEQYF
>TRBV4-1|TRBJ2-7|-|-
TGCGCCAGCAGCCAAGGTTCGAGCAGGGCCTACGAGCAGTACTTC
CASSQGSSRAYEQYF
>TRBV2|TRBJ2-5|-|TRBD1
TGTGCCAGCAGCGTAGGACAGGTGCAAGAGACCCAGTACTTC
CASSVGQVQETQYF
>TRBV5-6|TRBJ2-1|-|-
TGTGCCAGCACCACATACAATGAGCAGTTCTTC
CASTTYNEQFF
>TRBV6-5|TRBJ1-1|-|TRBD1
TGTGCCAGCAGTCCCGACAGGGAAGACCCTTTCTTT
CASSPDREDPFF
>TRBV2|TRBJ2-7|-|-
TGTGCCAGCAGTGAAGAGGCGGTCTACGAGCAGTACTTC
CASSEEAVYEQYF
>TRBV29-1|TRBJ2-3|-|TRBD2
TGCAGCGTTGGGGGCGGTAGCGGGGGTGCAGATACGCAGTATTTT
CSVGGGSGGADTQYF
>TRBV29-1|TRBJ1-2|-|TRBD1
TGCAGGTGCCAAACCGGGACAGGGGGTTTTCGTGGCTACACCTTC
CRCQTGTGGFRGYTF
>TRBV4-1|TRBJ2-7|-|TRBD2
TGCGCCAGCAGCCTCCCAACTAGCGGGAGGGCCTCCTACGAGCAGTACTTC
CASSLPTSGRASYEQYF
>TRBV7-8|TRBJ2-7|once|-
TGTGCCAGCAGCTTAATAGGAGACGAGCAGTACTTC
CASSLIGDEQYF
>TRBV27|TRBJ2-7|-|-
TGTGCCAGCAGTTTATATCAGAGGGAAACCGAGCAGTACTTC
CASSLYQRETEQYF
>TRBV19|TRBJ1-1|-|TRBD1
TGTGCCAGTGGGCAAGGGGGCTACACTGAAGCTTTCTTT
CASGQGGYTEAFF
>TRBV10-3|TRBJ1-2|-|-
TGTGCCATCAGTGAAGAGGGATCCCATGGCTACACCTTC
CAISEEGSHGYTF
>TRBV7-9|TRBJ2-7|-|-
TGTGCCAGCAGCCCCACAGGGGGGGACACCTACGAGCAGTACTTC
CASSPTGGDTYEQYF
>TRBV27|TRBJ2-3|-|-
TGTGCCAGCGGGCTGGGCCGCAAAGATACGCAGTATTTT
CASGLGRKDTQYF
>TRBV13|TRBJ1-1|-|-
TGTGCCAGCAGCTCCGAACAAATGAACACTGAAGCTTTCTTT
CASSSEQMNTEAFF
>TRBV10-3|TRBJ1-1|-|-
TGTGCCATCAGTGATGAGCTGTCGGAGGACACTGAAGCTTTCTTT
CAISDELSEDTEAFF
>TRBV9|TRBJ2-3|-|-
TGTGCCAGCAGCCCCCTTTTCGATACGCAGTATTTT
CASSPLFDTQYF
>TRBV20-1|TRBJ1-1|-|-
TGCAGTGTGGCCTTTGTCACTGAAGCTTTCTTT
CSVAFVTEAFF
>TRBV5-6|TRBJ2-5|-|-
TGTGCCAGCAGCCTTCAAGAGACCCAGTACTTC
CASSLQETQYF
>TRBV27|TRBJ2-3|-|TRBD1
TGTGCCAGCAGTTCCCGGACAGGAAAGGTGACGCAGTATTTT
CASSSRTGKVTQYF
>TRBV29-1|TRBJ2-3|once|TRBD2
TGCAGCCTCAGGACTAGCGGCGGCACAGATACGCAGTATTTT
CSLRTSGGTDTQYF
>TRBV7-3|TRBJ1-2|-|TRBD1
TGTGCCAGCAGCCTATCGGGACAGGGGGCTCGGGGCTACACCTTC
CASSLSGQGARGYTF
>TRBV11-2|TRBJ2-1|-|-
TGTGCCAGCAGCCCCATGATGGCGGGCAATGAGCAGTTCTTC
CASSPMMAGNEQFF
>TRBV28|TRBJ2-5|-|-
TGTGCCAGCAGTTTATTCTCCCGCCAAGAGACCCAGTACTTC
CASSLFSRQETQYF
>TRBV28|TRBJ1-5|few|-
TGTGCCAGCAGTTTACCCTCAATCAGTCCCCAGCATTTT
CASSLPSISPQHF
>TRBV5-4|TRBJ2-5|-|-
TGTGCCAGCAGCTTGGTAAGAGACACGGAGACCCAGTACTTC
CASSLVRDTETQYF
>TRBV6-1|TRBJ1-5|-|-
TGTGCCAGCAGTGAAGAGGGAGCCCGCAATCAGCCCCAGCATTTT
CASSEEGARNQPQHF
>TRBV15|TRBJ1-4|-|TRBD1
TGTGCCACCAGCAGAGAGGGACAGGGGTCTGAAAAACTGTTTTTT
CATSREGQGSEKLFF
>TRBV4-1|TRBJ1-4|-|TRBD1
TGCGCCAGCAGCCCGGGACAGGGGACAGTCTCGAAGGAAAAACTGTTTTTT
CASSPGQGTVSKEKLFF
>TRBV11-2|TRBJ2-5|-|TRBD1
TGTGCCAGCCGCCAGGGGACAGCCCAAGAGACCCAGTACTTC
CASRQGTAQETQYF
>TRBV5-1|TRBJ2-3|-|-
TGCGCCAGCAGCCACCGGGCGGGCGGCACAGATACGCAGTATTTT
CASSHRAGGTDTQYF
>TRBV7-9|TRBJ2-7|-|-
TGTGCCAGCAGCTGGGGGGACGAGCAGTACTTC
CASSWGDEQYF
>TRBV5-6|TRBJ2-7|-|TRBD1
TGTGCCAGCAACCTTTGGACAGGGGGTTACGAGCAGTACTTC
CASNLWTGGYEQYF
>TRBV9|TRBJ1-1|-|TRBD1
TGTGCCAGCGTCCCCCACGTAGCAGGGGGCACTGAAGCTTTCTTT
CASVPHVAGGTEAFF
>TRBV19|TRBJ1-4|-|-
TGTGCCAGCCGGGTAGGGAGGGATGAAAAACTGTTTTTT
CASRVGRDEKLFF